The clone carrying this T cell receptor beta chain showed up just a few times. The sample belongs to a study of blood T cell repertoires in COVID-19. Data came from immunoSEQ multiplex PCR; TCRdb stores just in-frame clones and leaves some out. The sample records more than 250,000 clones, 70% to 90% being singletons. J gave up 15 bases and V 0 bases, and 11 bases lay outside the gene matches. Germline-derived CDR1 and CDR2 are MNHNS and SASEGT. This CDR3 has 15 amino acids. Material for sequencing was PBMCs or T cells enriched from blood (not recorded which). This clonotype was sampled from a woman aged 30 to 39 who had recovered from COVID-19. This chain links TRBV6-1 with TRBJ1-6; 7 nucleotides match TRBD1. The CDR3 bases are TGTGCCAGCAGTGAAGCCCCTCCGGACAGGAGCGACCTCCACTTT. Amino acid sequence: CASSEAPPDRSDLHF.